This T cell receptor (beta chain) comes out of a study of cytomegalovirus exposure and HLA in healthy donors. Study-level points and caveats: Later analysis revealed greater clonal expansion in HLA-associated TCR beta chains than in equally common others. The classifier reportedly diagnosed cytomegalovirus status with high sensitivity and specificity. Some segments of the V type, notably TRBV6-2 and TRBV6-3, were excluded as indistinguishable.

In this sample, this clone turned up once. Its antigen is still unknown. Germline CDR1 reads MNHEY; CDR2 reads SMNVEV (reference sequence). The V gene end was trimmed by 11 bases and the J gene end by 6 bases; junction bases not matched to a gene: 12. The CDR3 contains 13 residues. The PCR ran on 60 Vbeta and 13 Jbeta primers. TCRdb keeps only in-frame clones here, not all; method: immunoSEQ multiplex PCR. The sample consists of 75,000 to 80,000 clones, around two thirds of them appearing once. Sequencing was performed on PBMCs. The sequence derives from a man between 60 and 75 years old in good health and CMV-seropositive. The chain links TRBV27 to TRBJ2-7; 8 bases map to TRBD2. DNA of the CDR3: TGTGCCCCACAGCATAGAGCGGGGGTCGAGCAGTACTTC. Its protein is CAPQHRAGVEQYF.